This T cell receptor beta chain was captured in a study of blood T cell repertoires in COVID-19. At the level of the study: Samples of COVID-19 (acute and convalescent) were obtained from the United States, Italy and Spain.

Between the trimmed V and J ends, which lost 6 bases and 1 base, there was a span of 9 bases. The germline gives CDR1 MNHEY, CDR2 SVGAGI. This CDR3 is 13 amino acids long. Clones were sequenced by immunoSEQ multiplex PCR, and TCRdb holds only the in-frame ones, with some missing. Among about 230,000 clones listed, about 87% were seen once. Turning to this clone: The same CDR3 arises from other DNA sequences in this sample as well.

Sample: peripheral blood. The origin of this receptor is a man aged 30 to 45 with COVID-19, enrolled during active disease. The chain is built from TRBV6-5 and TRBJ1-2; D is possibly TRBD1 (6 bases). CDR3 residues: CASSSDSNYGYTF. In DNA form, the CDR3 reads TGTGCCAGCAGCTCGGACAGTAACTATGGCTACACCTTC.